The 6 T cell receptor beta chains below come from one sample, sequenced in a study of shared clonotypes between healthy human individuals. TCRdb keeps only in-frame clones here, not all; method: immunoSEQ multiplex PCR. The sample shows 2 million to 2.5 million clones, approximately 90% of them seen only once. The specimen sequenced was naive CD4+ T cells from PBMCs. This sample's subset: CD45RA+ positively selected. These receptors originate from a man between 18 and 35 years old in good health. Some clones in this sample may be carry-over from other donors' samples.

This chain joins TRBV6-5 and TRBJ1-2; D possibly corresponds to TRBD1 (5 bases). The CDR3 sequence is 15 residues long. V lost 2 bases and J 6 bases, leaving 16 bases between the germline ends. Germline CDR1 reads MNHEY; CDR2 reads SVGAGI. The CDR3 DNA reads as TGTGCCAGCAGTTACGGACTCCCTCCAGGGAATGGCTACACCTTC. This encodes CASSYGLPPGNGYTF.

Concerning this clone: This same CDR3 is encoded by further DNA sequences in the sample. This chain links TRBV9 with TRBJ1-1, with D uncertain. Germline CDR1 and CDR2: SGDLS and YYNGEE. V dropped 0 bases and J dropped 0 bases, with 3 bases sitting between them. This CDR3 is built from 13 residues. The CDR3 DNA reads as TGTGCCAGCAGCGTAGCCATGAACACTGAAGCTTTCTTT. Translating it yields CASSVAMNTEAFF.

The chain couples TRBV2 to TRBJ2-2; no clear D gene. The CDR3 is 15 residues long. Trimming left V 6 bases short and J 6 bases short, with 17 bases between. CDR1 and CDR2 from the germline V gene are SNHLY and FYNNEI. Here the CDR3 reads CASRPGYRSAGELFF. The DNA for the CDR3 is TGTGCCAGCAGACCCGGGTACCGGTCGGCCGGGGAGCTGTTTTTT.

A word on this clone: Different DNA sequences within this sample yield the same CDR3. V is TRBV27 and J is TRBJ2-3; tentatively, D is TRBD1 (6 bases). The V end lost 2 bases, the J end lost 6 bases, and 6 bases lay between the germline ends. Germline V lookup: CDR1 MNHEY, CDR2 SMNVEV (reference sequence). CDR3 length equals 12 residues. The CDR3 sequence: CASSLRGDTQYF. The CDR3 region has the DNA TGTGCCAGCAGTTTAAGGGGGGATACGCAGTATTTT.

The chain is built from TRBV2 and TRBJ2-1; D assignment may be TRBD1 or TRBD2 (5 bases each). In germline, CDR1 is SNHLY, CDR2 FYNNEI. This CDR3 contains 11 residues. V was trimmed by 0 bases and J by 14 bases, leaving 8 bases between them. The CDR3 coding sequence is TGTGCCAGCAGTGAAGCGGGACGGGAGTTCTTC. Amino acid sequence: CASSEAGREFF.

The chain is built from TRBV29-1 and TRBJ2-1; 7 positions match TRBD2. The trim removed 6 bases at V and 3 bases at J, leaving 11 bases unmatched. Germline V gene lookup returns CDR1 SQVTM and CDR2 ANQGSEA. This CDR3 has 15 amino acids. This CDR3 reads CSVPRRGVGYNEQFF. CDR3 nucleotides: TGCAGCGTCCCCCGCCGGGGGGTGGGCTACAATGAGCAGTTCTTC.